This TCR beta chain was profiled in a study of cytomegalovirus exposure and HLA in healthy donors. Use of 60 Vbeta and 13 Jbeta primers characterized the PCR. Repertoires were generated with immunoSEQ multiplex PCR, while TCRdb's copy carries only in-frame clones and drops some. The sample gives around 120,000 clones, 81% of which show up once; about 1.7% is in the top ten. Germline V CDR1 and CDR2: MNHNS, SASEGT. The V end lost 3 bases, the J end lost 3 bases, and 6 bases lay between the germline ends. This CDR3 comprises 12 residues. Material for sequencing was PBMCs. The source of this sequence is a young man in good health and CMV-seronegative. The chain combines TRBV6-1 with TRBJ2-7, with TRBD1 as a possible D gene (6 bases). The CDR3 nucleotides are TGTGCCAGCAGTGAGACAGGCTACGAGCAGTACTTC. It yields the protein CASSETGYEQYF.